Below, one T cell receptor (beta chain) is given with its context. This entry comes from a study of blood T cell repertoires in COVID-19. Looking at the study overall: Material from acute and convalescent COVID-19 was sourced from the United States, Italy and Spain. T cells, B-cell-depleted T cells, or PBMCs provided the cDNA or gDNA that served as material.

The CDR3 has 12 amino acids. In germline, CDR1 is GTSNPN, CDR2 SVGIG (reference sequence). The V gene lost 5 bases and the J gene lost 4 bases, with 11 bases spanning the gap. Study processing details: Nucleated cell number was recorded as an estimate derived from reference gene primer amplification. TCRdb's table, derived via immunoSEQ multiplex PCR, lists solely in-frame clones and lacks some. The V and J calls and the clone size are those of that table, but D and trimming were determined from the DNA. The sample shows around 240,000 clones, 70% to 90% of them seen only once. The source of this sequence is a middle-aged man with acute or convalescent COVID-19. The sequencing sample was made of peripheral blood. The chain is built from TRBV30 and TRBJ1-1, with D possibly TRBD1 on 5 matching bases. CDR3 amino acids: CAWDQGLTEAFF. The DNA of the CDR3 is TGTGCCTGGGATCAGGGTCTCACTGAAGCTTTCTTT.